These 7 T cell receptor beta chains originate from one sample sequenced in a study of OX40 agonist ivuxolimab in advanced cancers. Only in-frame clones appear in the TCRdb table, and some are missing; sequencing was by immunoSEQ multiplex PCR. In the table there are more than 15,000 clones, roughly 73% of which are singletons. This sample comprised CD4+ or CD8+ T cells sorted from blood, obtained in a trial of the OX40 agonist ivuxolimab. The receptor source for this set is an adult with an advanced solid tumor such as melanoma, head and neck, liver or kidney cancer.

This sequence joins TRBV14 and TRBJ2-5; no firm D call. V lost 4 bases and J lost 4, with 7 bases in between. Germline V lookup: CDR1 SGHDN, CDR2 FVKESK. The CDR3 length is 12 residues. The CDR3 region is CASSPYRETQYF. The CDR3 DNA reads TGTGCCAGCAGCCCCTACCGAGAGACCCAGTACTTC. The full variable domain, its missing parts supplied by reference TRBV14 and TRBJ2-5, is EAGVTQFPSHSVIEKGQTVTLRCDPISGHDNLYWYRRVMGKEIKFLLHFVKESKQDESGMPNNRFLAERTGGTYSTLKVQPAELEDSGVYFCASSPYRETQYFGPGTRLLVL.

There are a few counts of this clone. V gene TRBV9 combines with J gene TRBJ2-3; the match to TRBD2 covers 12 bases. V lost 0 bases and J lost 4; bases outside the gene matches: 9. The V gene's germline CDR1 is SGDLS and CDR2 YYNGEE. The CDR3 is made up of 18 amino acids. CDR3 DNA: TGTGCCAGCAGCGTAGTTACTAGCGGGGGGCCAGGTTCAGATACGCAGTATTTT. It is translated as CASSVVTSGGPGSDTQYF.

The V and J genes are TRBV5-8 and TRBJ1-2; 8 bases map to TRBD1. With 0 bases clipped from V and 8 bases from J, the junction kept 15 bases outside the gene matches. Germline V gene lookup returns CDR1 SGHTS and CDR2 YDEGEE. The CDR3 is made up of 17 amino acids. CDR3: CASSLDHATGALEGYTF. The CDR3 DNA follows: TGTGCCAGCAGCTTGGATCATGCGACAGGGGCCCTGGAAGGCTACACCTTC.

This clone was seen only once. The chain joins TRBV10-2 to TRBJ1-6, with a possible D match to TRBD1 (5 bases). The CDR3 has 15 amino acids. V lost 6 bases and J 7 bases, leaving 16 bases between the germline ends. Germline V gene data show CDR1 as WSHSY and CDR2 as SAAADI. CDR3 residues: CASRPTGTQNSPLHF. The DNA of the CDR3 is TGCGCCAGCAGACCTACCGGGACCCAAAATTCACCCCTCCACTTT.

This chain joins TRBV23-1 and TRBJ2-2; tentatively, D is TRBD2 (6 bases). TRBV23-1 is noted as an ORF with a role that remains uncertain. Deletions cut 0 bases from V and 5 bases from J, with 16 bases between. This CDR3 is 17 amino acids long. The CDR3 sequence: CASSQSKEGRVTGELFF. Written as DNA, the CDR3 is TGCGCCAGCAGTCAATCGAAGGAGGGACGGGTGACCGGGGAGCTGTTTTTT.

The CDR3 protein is CASSYLQGSHTQYF. As DNA, the CDR3 is TGTGCCAGCAGCTACCTACAGGGTTCCCATACGCAGTATTTT. The chain joins TRBV13 to TRBJ2-3; maybe TRBD1 (6 bases). Germline V gene data show CDR1 as PRHDT and CDR2 as FYEKMQ (reference sequence). CDR3 size: 14 residues. The V end lost 4 bases, the J end lost 7 bases, and 15 bases lay between the germline ends.

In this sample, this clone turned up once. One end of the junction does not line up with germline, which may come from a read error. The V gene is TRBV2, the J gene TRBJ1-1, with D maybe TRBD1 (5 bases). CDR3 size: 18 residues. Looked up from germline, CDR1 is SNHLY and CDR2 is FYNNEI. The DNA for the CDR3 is TGTGCCAGCAGGGACCGGGACCCAACCCGGTGGGTGAACACTGAAACTTTCTTT. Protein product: CASRDRDPTRWVNTETFF.